The 5 T cell receptor beta chains below were found in one sample sequenced in a study of blood T cells in healthy people across ages. The authors ran a second PCR of 7 to 11 cycles using a sample-barcoded 5' primer and a J-beta primer mix. TCRdb ran MiXCR on the 5' RACE reads and lists one entry per CDR3 protein. The sample has about 1.6 million distinct CDR3 sequences, approximately 32% seen once. The sequencing input was blood. The receptor source for this set is a woman aged 25-40 years in good health.

This clonotype has more than one count but fewer than ten. The chain recombines TRBV20-1 with TRBJ1-2; D ambiguous. Germline CDR1 reads DFQATT; CDR2 reads SNEGSKA (reference sequence). Trimming took off 0 bases at V and 6 bases at J, with 11 bases between the two ends. The CDR3 extends over 13 amino acids. CDR3: CSAREGGLDGYTF. The CDR3 coding sequence is TGCAGTGCTAGAGAGGGAGGGTTGGATGGCTACACCTTC.

This clonotype showed up just a few times. The chain is built from TRBV12-3 or TRBV12-4 and TRBJ1-1; D is undetermined. CDR3 length equals 13 residues. V gave up 8 bases and J gave up 4 bases, with 14 bases separating them. CDR3 coding DNA: TGTGCCAGCCGCCCGTCTTCAGGCACTGAAGCTTTCTTT. Its translation: CASRPSSGTEAFF.

This clonotype was seen a handful of times. The chain is built from TRBV20-1 and TRBJ2-7; no reliable D call. The V end was cut by 3 bases, the J end by 1 base, with 13 bases between. CDR3 length: 14 amino acids. CDR1 and CDR2 (germline): DFQATT, SNEGSKA (reference sequence). The CDR3 DNA reads as TGCAGTGCTAGTCGGGTCTCTGGTTCCTACGAGCAGTACTTC. This sequence encodes CSASRVSGSYEQYF.

This clonotype was counted many times. The rearrangement links TRBV7-9 to TRBJ2-3; TRBD2 is a possible D gene (5 bases). Germline CDR1 reads SEHNR; CDR2 reads FQNEAQ (reference sequence). Trimming shortened V by 4 bases and J by 2 bases, and 7 bases separated the two germline ends. There are 13 residues in the CDR3. The CDR3, as DNA: TGTGCCAGCAGCTCGGGGAACACAGATACGCAGTATTTT. As protein: CASSSGNTDTQYF.

The DNA for the CDR3 is TGTGCCAGCAGCCATAAGGACGTTATGGAGGCTTTCTTT. Translating it yields CASSHKDVMEAFF. V usage is TRBV14 and J usage is TRBJ1-1, with D unclear. CDR1 SGHDN and CDR2 FVKESK come from the germline V gene. V was trimmed by 3 bases and J by 11 bases, leaving 16 bases between them. This CDR3 spans 13 amino acids.